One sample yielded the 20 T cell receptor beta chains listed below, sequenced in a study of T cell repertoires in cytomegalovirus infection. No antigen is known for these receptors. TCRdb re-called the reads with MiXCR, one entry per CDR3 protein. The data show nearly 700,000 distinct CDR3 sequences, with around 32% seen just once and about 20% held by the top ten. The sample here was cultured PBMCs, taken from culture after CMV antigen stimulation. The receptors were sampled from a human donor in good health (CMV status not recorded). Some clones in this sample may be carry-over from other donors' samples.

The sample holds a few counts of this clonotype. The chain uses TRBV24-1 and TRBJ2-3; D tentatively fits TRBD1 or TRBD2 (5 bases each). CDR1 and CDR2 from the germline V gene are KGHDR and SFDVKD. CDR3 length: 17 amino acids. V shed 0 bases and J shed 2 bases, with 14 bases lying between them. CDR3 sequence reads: CATSDLRGEAHTDTQYF. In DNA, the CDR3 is TGTGCCACCAGTGATTTGAGAGGGGAAGCACACACAGATACGCAGTATTTT.

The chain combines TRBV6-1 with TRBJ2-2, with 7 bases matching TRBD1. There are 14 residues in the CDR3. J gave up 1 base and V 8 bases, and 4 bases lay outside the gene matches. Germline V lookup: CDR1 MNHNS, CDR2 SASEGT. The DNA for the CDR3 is TGTGCCAGCCCACGGACAGGGAACACCGGGGAGCTGTTTTTT. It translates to CASPRTGNTGELFF.

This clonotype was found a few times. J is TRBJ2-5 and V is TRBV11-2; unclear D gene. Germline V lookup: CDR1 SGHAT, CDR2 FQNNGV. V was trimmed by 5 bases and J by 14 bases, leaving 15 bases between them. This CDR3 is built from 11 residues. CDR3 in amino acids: CASSTGWASYF. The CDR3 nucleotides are TGTGCCAGCAGCACCGGTTGGGCGAGCTACTTC.

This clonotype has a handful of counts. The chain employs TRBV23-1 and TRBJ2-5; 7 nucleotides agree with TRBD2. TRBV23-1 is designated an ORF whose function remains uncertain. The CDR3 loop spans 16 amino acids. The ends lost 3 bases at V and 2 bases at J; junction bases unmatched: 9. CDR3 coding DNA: TGCGCCAGCAGTCAGACAGCGGGGTCGGGGCAAGAGACCCAGTACTTC. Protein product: CASSQTAGSGQETQYF.

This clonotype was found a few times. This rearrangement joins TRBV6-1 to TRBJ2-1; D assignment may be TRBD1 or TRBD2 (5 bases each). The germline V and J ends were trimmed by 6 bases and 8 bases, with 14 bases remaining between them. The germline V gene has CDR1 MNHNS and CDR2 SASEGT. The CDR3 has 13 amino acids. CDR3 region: CASSQGSGHEQFF. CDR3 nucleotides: TGTGCCAGCAGCCAGGGCAGCGGACATGAGCAGTTCTTC.

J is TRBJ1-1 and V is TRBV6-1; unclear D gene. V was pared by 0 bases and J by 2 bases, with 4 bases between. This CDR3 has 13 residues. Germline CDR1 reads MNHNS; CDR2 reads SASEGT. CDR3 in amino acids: CASSEAHNTEAFF. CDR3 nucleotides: TGTGCCAGCAGTGAAGCCCACAACACTGAAGCTTTCTTT.

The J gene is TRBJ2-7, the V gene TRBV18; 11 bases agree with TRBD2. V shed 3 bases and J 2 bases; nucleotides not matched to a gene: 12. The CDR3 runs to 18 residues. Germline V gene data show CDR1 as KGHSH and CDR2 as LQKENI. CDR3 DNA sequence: TGTGCCAGCTCACCCCAACTAGCGGGAGAGGGTGTTGCCTACGAGCAGTACTTC. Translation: CASSPQLAGEGVAYEQYF. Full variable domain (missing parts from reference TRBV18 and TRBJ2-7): NAGVMQNPRHLVRRRGQEARLRCSPMKGHSHVYWYRQLPEEGLKFMVYLQKENIIDESGMPKERFSAEFPKEGPSILRIQQVVRGDSAAYFCASSPQLAGEGVAYEQYFGPGTRLTVT.

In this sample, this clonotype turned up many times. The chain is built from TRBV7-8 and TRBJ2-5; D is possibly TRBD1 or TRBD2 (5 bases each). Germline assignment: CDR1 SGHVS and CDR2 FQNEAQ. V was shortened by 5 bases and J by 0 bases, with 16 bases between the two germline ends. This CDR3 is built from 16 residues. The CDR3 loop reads CASSVRPGPNQETQYF. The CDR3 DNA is TGTGCCAGCAGCGTGAGACCGGGACCGAACCAAGAGACCCAGTACTTC. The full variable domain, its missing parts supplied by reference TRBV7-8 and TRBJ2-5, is GAGVSQSPRYKVAKRGQDVALRCDPISGHVSLFWYQQALGQGPEFLTYFQNEAQLDKSGLPSDRFFAERPEGSVSTLKIQRTQQEDSAVYLCASSVRPGPNQETQYFGPGTRLLVL.

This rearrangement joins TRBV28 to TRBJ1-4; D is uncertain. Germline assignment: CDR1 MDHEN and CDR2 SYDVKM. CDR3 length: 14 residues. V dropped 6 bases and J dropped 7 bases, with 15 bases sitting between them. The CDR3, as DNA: TGTGCCAGCAGGGAAACGGGGAGTGGTGAAAAACTGTTTTTT. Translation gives CASRETGSGEKLFF.

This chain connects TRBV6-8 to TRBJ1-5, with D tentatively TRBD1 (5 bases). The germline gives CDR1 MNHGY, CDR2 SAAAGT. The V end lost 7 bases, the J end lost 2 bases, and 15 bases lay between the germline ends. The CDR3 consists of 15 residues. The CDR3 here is CASTPDSMGNQPQHF. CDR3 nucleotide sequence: TGTGCCAGCACGCCTGACAGTATGGGCAATCAGCCCCAGCATTTT.

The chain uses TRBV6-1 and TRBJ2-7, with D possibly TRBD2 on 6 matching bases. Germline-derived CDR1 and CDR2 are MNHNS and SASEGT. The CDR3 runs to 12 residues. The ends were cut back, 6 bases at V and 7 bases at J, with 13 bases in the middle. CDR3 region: CASSDLAREQYF. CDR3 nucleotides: TGTGCCAGCAGCGACCTAGCGAGGGAGCAGTACTTC.

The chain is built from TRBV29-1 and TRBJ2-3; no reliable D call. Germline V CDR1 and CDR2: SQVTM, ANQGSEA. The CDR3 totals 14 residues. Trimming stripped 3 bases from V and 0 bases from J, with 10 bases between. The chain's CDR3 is CSVEARLSTDTQYF. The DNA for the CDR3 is TGCAGCGTTGAGGCCCGACTTAGCACAGATACGCAGTATTTT.

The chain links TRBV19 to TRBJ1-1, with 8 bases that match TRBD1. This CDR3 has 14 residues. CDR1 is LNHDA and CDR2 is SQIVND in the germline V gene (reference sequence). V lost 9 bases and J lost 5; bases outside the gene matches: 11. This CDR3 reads CASTRQGIRTEAFF. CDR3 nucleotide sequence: TGTGCCAGCACCCGACAGGGGATAAGAACTGAAGCTTTCTTT. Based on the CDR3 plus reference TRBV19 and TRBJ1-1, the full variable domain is DGGITQSPKYLFRKEGQNVTLSCEQNLNHDAMYWYRQDPGQGLRLIYYSQIVNDFQKGDIAEGYSVSREKKESFPLTVTSAQKNPTAFYLCASTRQGIRTEAFFGQGTRLTVV.

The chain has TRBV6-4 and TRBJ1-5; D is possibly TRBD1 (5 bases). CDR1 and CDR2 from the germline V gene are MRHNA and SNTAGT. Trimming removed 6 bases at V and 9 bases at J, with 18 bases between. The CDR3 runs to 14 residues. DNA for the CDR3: TGTGCCAGCAGCCCCGACAGCAACGATTGGCCCCAGCATTTT. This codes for CASSPDSNDWPQHF.

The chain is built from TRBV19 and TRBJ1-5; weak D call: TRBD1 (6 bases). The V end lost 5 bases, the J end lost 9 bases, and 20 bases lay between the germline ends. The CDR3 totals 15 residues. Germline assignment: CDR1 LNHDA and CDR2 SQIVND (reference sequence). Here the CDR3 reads CASSPLVQGVTPQHF. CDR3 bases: TGTGCCAGTAGTCCATTAGTACAGGGCGTGACGCCCCAGCATTTT.

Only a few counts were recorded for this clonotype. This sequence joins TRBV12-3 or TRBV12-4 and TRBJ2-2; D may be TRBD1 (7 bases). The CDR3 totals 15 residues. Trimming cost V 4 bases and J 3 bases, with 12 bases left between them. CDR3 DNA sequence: TGTGCCAGCAGTTGGGGGGACAGAGACACCGGGGAGCTGTTTTTT. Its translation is CASSWGDRDTGELFF.

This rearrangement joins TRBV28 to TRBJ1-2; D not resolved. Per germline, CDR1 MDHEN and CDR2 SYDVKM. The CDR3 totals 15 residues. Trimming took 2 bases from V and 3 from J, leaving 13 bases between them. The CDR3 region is CASSLRALEDYGYTF. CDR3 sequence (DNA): TGTGCCAGCAGTTTAAGGGCTCTGGAGGACTATGGCTACACCTTC.

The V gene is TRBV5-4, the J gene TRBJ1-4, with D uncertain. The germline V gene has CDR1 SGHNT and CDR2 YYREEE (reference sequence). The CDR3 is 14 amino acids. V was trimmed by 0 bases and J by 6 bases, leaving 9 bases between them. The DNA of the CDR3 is TGTGCCAGCAGCTTGGCACGGGAGGATGAAAAACTGTTTTTT. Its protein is CASSLAREDEKLFF.

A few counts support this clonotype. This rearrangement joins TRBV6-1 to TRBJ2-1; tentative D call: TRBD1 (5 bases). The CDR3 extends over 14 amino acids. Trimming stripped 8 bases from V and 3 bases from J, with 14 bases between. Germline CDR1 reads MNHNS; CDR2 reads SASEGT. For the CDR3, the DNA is TGTGCCAGCCGCAAAGGGGTTTACTACAATGAGCAGTTCTTC. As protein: CASRKGVYYNEQFF.

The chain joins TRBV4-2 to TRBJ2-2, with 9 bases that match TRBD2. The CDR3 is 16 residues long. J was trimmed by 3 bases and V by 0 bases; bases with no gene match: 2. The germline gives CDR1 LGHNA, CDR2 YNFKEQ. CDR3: CASSQEASGDTGELFF. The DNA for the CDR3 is TGTGCCAGCAGCCAAGAGGCTAGCGGGGACACCGGGGAGCTGTTTTTT.